These 14 T cell receptor beta chains were all obtained from the same sample, sequenced in a study of OX40 agonist ivuxolimab in advanced cancers. Generated by immunoSEQ multiplex PCR, the TCRdb table keeps only in-frame clones and is missing some. Of 26,000 or so clones listed, about 70% are singletons. Source: CD4+ or CD8+ T cells sorted from blood, taken in a trial of the OX40 agonist ivuxolimab. Receptor source: an adult with an advanced solid tumor such as melanoma, head and neck, liver or kidney cancer.

This clone was detected once. The chain couples TRBV7-3 to TRBJ2-7; 9 nucleotides align to TRBD2. The ends lost 5 bases at V and 0 bases at J; junction bases unmatched: 5. The CDR3 consists of 15 residues. Germline V CDR1 and CDR2: SGHTA, FQGTGA. For the CDR3, the DNA is TGTGCCAGCAGCAGAAGCGGGGGGCTCTCCTACGAGCAGTACTTC. Its translation: CASSRSGGLSYEQYF. Combining the CDR3 with reference TRBV7-3 and TRBJ2-7 gives the whole variable domain GAGVSQTPSNKVTEKGKYVELRCDPISGHTALYWYRQSLGQGPEFLIYFQGTGAADDSGLPNDRFFAVRPEGSVSTLKIQRTERGDSAVYLCASSRSGGLSYEQYFGPGTRLTVT.

The chain joins TRBV6-6 to TRBJ1-2; D perhaps matches TRBD1 (6 bases). The CDR3 runs 13 residues. Trimming pared 5 bases from V and 8 bases from J, leaving 15 bases between. Germline-derived CDR1 and CDR2 are MNHNY and SVGAGI (reference sequence). The CDR3 sequence: CASSKQGFQGYTF. As DNA, the CDR3 is TGTGCCAGCAGTAAACAGGGATTTCAGGGCTACACCTTC.

The V gene is TRBV6-5, the J gene TRBJ2-3; D possibly corresponds to TRBD2 (6 bases). The CDR3 totals 15 residues. Germline V gives CDR1 MNHEY, CDR2 SVGAGI. The V end lost 6 bases, the J end lost 3 bases, and 16 bases lay between the germline ends. CDR3 protein: CASRLEAGRTDTQYF. The CDR3 DNA reads as TGTGCCAGCAGGCTAGAGGCAGGGAGGACAGATACGCAGTATTTT.

J is TRBJ2-2 and V is TRBV9; 7 nucleotides line up with TRBD2. Losses at the gene ends were 0 bases for V and 7 bases for J; bases not matched to a gene: 6. CDR1 SGDLS and CDR2 YYNGEE come from the germline V gene. This CDR3 spans 15 amino acids. Here the CDR3 reads CASSVEGRGGGELFF. CDR3 bases: TGTGCCAGCAGCGTAGAGGGTCGCGGGGGCGGGGAGCTGTTTTTT.

The chain links TRBV19 to TRBJ2-3, with 11 bases fitting TRBD1. V was pared by 0 bases and J by 8 bases, with 7 bases of the junction left unmatched. Germline CDR1 and CDR2: LNHDA and SQIVND (reference sequence). The CDR3 runs 16 residues. The CDR3 nucleotides read TGTGCCAGTAGTATAGATAGGACAGGGGGCGGCGGTACGCAGTATTTT. Protein: CASSIDRTGGGGTQYF.

The chain is built from TRBV18 and TRBJ2-5; possible D gene TRBD1, 6 bases. V lost 3 bases and J lost 4, with 12 bases in between. The CDR3 is 14 amino acids. Germline loops: CDR1 KGHSH, CDR2 LQKENI. The CDR3 protein is CASSPGARVETQYF. The CDR3 bases are TGTGCCAGCTCACCGGGGGCCAGGGTAGAGACCCAGTACTTC.

The rearrangement uses TRBV19 and TRBJ1-2; D gene ambiguous. The CDR3 covers 12 residues. The germline CDR1 and CDR2 sequences are LNHDA and SQIVND (reference sequence). V shed 7 bases and J shed 6 bases, with 12 bases lying between them. Here the CDR3 reads CASTRQSDGYTF. The CDR3 DNA sequence: TGTGCCAGTACGCGGCAGTCGGATGGCTACACCTTC.

The chain employs TRBV12-5 and TRBJ2-1; no clear D gene. Germline V CDR1 and CDR2: LGHNT, FRNRAP. The V end was cut by 3 bases, the J end by 0 bases, with 12 bases between. CDR3 length equals 16 residues. The CDR3 reads CASGLRSADSYNEQFF. The CDR3 DNA sequence: TGTGCTAGTGGTTTACGGAGTGCTGACTCCTACAATGAGCAGTTCTTC.

The rearrangement links TRBV30 to TRBJ1-4; D call uncertain. This CDR3 is built from 12 residues. Trimming left V 0 bases short and J 8 bases short, with 7 bases between. Germline V gives CDR1 GTSNPN, CDR2 SVGIG (reference sequence). The DNA for the CDR3 is TGTGCCTGGAGTGTACAAGGGGAAAAACTGTTTTTT. Protein sequence: CAWSVQGEKLFF. Based on the CDR3 plus reference TRBV30 and TRBJ1-4, the full variable domain is SQTIHQWPATLVQPVGSPLSLECTVEGTSNPNLYWYRQAAGRGLQLLFYSVGIGQISSEVPQNLSASRPQDRQFILSSKKLLLSDSGFYLCAWSVQGEKLFFGSGTQLSVL.

The chain recombines TRBV7-9 with TRBJ1-2; TRBD1 is a possible D gene (6 bases). CDR1 and CDR2 from the germline V gene are SEHNR and FQNEAQ (reference sequence). Trimming left V 1 base short and J 0 bases short, with 9 bases between. There are 15 residues in the CDR3. This CDR3 reads CASSLGRGANYGYTF. The CDR3 region has the DNA TGTGCCAGCAGCTTAGGCAGGGGAGCTAACTATGGCTACACCTTC.

The chain uses TRBV30 and TRBJ1-3, with D possibly being TRBD1 (5 bases). The CDR3 is 15 amino acids. The germline CDR1 and CDR2 sequences are GTSNPN and SVGIG (reference sequence). V was trimmed by 3 bases and J by 2 bases, leaving 14 bases between them. This CDR3 reads CAWSRLGAAGNTIYF. CDR3 bases: TGTGCCTGGAGCCGTCTCGGGGCGGCTGGAAACACCATATATTTT.

The genes are TRBV5-6 and TRBJ1-4, with TRBD1 matching over 9 bases. CDR1 is SGHDT, CDR2 YYEEEE, per germline. The CDR3 runs 15 residues. V lost 4 bases and J lost 8; bases outside the gene matches: 9. In DNA form, the CDR3 reads TGTGCCAGCAGCGACAACAGGGGGCAGGGGGAAAAACTGTTTTTT. This translates into CASSDNRGQGEKLFF.

With respect to this clone: In the same sample, other DNA sequences code for this CDR3. The V call is TRBV7-8, the J call TRBJ2-7; D remains ambiguous. CDR1 is SGHVS and CDR2 is FQNEAQ in the germline V gene. The CDR3 consists of 14 residues. The V end lost 5 bases, the J end lost 5 bases, and 16 bases lay between the germline ends. The CDR3 loop is CASSLAAQSHEQYF. The CDR3 DNA reads TGTGCCAGCAGCCTCGCCGCACAGAGCCACGAGCAGTACTTC.

The rearrangement uses TRBV6-5 and TRBJ2-7; D unclear. Germline values: CDR1 MNHEY, CDR2 SVGAGI. This CDR3 spans 14 amino acids. Trimming cost V 8 bases and J 4 bases, with 18 bases left between them. The CDR3 is CASSPPTAAYEQYF. As DNA, the CDR3 is TGTGCCAGCTCACCCCCCACCGCTGCATACGAGCAGTACTTC.